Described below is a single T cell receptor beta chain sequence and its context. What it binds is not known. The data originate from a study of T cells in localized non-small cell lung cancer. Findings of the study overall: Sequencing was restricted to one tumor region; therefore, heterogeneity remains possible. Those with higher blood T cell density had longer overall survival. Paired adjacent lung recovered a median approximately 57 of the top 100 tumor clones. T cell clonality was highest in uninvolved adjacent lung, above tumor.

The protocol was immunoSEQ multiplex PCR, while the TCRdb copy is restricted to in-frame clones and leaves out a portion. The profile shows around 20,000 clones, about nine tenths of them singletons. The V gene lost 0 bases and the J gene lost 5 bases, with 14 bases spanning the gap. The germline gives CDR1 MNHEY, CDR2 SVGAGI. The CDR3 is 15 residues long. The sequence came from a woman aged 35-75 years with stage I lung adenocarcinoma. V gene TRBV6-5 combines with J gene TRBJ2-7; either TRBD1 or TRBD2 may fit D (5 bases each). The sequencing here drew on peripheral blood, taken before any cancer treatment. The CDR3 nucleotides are TGTGCCAGCAGTTACTCTCAGGGACGGTCCCACGAGCAGTACTTC. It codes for CASSYSQGRSHEQYF.